These 29 T cell receptor beta chains came from one sample sequenced in a study of T-cell memory formation after mild COVID-19. TCRdb reanalysed the 5' RACE reads using MiXCR and keeps one entry per CDR3 protein. The data contain 470,000 or so distinct CDR3 sequences, about 20% of them singletons. Sequenced material: PBMCs or a T cell subset sorted from them (not recorded which). The receptors derive from an adult woman who had mild COVID-19 (a few samples of this study predate the infection). Cell type and time point are not known.

The CDR3 nucleotides are TGTGCCAGCAGCGACCGGGACGTATCCTACAATGAGCAGTTCTTC. Its protein is CASSDRDVSYNEQFF. The genes are TRBV7-9 and TRBJ2-1; the D gene could be TRBD1 or TRBD2 (5 bases each). Deletions cut 5 bases from V and 1 base from J, with 12 bases between. Germline CDR1 is SEHNR and CDR2 is FQNEAQ (reference sequence). The CDR3 totals 15 residues.

This clonotype was recorded many times. This chain connects TRBV14 to TRBJ1-1, with D possibly being TRBD1 (5 bases). Trimming took 1 base from V and 1 from J, leaving 7 bases between them. The CDR3 has 14 amino acids. The germline gives CDR1 SGHDN, CDR2 FVKESK. CDR3 amino acids: CASSQVGGNTEAFF. CDR3 bases: TGTGCCAGCAGCCAAGTCGGGGGGAACACTGAAGCTTTCTTT.

The rearrangement links TRBV12-3 or TRBV12-4 to TRBJ2-3; D is unclear. The CDR3 is made up of 14 amino acids. With 4 bases removed from V and 8 bases from J, the gap between germline ends came to 16 bases. CDR3 DNA sequence: TGTGCCAGCAGTTCCTCCCCTTTGGTGTCTACGCAGTATTTT. This gives the protein CASSSSPLVSTQYF.

The gene calls are TRBV18 and TRBJ2-3; 11 nucleotides match TRBD2. The length of the CDR3 is 14 residues. The J segment lost 13 bases and the V segment lost 3 bases, leaving 9 bases of the junction unmatched. CDR1 and CDR2 (germline): KGHSH, LQKENI. CDR3 DNA sequence: TGTGCCAGCTCACCCCGGACTCAGACTAGCGGGGAGTATTTT. This gives the protein CASSPRTQTSGEYF.

Here the CDR3 reads CASSFLGLEQYF. The CDR3 DNA follows: TGTGCCAGCAGTTTTTTGGGGCTTGAGCAGTACTTC. J is TRBJ2-7 and V is TRBV27, with D perhaps TRBD1 (5 bases). V lost 3 bases and J 7 bases, leaving 10 bases between the germline ends. Germline CDR1 MNHEY, CDR2 SMNVEV (reference sequence). This CDR3 is 12 amino acids long.

CDR3 in DNA: TGTGCCAGCAGCCCCCCTTGGCTCCCGGGTAGAACCCAGTACTTC. This translates into CASSPPWLPGRTQYF. The genes are TRBV7-8 and TRBJ2-5; D unresolved. V was shortened by 5 bases and J by 8 bases, with 21 bases between the two germline ends. The length of the CDR3 is 15 residues. Per germline, CDR1 SGHVS and CDR2 FQNEAQ.

This clonotype was counted only a few times. Written as DNA, the CDR3 is TGTGCCTGGAGTCCGGGTTCAACCTTC. Its protein is CAWSPGSTF. The gene calls are TRBV30 and TRBJ1-2; unclear D gene. Germline values: CDR1 GTSNPN, CDR2 SVGIG (reference sequence). V lost 2 bases and J lost 14, with 9 bases in between. This CDR3 spans 9 amino acids.

This clonotype was counted ten times or more. At one end, the junction sequence differs from germline, possibly due to a read error. The rearrangement joins TRBV12-3 or TRBV12-4 to TRBJ2-2; a possible D gene is TRBD1 (5 bases). This CDR3 contains 13 residues. The CDR3, as DNA: TGTGCCAGCAGCTTAGGGGTCACCGGGGAGCTGTTTTTT. Amino acid sequence: CASSLGVTGELFF.

The rearrangement links TRBV7-9 to TRBJ1-3; D is ambiguous. This CDR3 has 15 amino acids. V was pared by 1 base and J by 0 bases, with 7 bases between. Germline V gives CDR1 SEHNR, CDR2 FQNEAQ (reference sequence). In nucleotides, the CDR3 is TGTGCCAGCAGCTTAGGGACCTCCTCTGGAAACACCATATATTTT. Translation gives CASSLGTSSGNTIYF.

This clonotype was observed a few times. V gene TRBV4-1 combines with J gene TRBJ1-2, with 8 bases fitting TRBD1. The CDR3 runs 15 residues. Germline V CDR1 and CDR2: MGHRA, YSYEKL. V lost 5 bases to trimming and J lost 3 bases; unmatched junction nucleotides: 8. The CDR3 DNA reads TGCGCCAGCAGCTACGACAGGGGTGCCTACTATGGCTACACCTTC. Translating gives CASSYDRGAYYGYTF.

The table lists this clonotype with a few counts. The chain combines TRBV6-6 with TRBJ1-2; no firm D call. Germline V gives CDR1 MNHNY, CDR2 SVGAGI (reference sequence). The CDR3 is 13 residues long. V lost 5 bases to trimming and J lost 4 bases, with 11 bases between them. CDR3 nucleotide sequence: TGTGCCAGCAGTCCCCAAGGACGCTATGGCTACACCTTC. It is translated as CASSPQGRYGYTF.

The chain couples TRBV10-2 to TRBJ2-3; TRBD2 aligns across 8 bases. V shed 0 bases, J shed 0 bases, and the junction held 8 bases outside the gene matches. CDR3 length: 18 residues. Germline V CDR1 and CDR2: WSHSY, SAAADI. The CDR3 loop reads CASSESVREDFSTDTQYF. The CDR3 nucleotides are TGCGCCAGCAGTGAGTCAGTGCGGGAGGACTTTAGCACAGATACGCAGTATTTT.

V and J are TRBV19 and TRBJ2-3, with D perhaps assigned TRBD1 or TRBD2 (6 bases each). Germline V gene lookup returns CDR1 LNHDA and CDR2 SQIVND (reference sequence). V lost 8 bases, J lost 1 base, and 16 bases lay in between. CDR3 length: 15 amino acids. In DNA, the CDR3 is TGTGCCAGTCCGCGAGGGGGGTCGGGCACAGATACGCAGTATTTT. The encoded protein is CASPRGGSGTDTQYF.

CDR3 amino acids: CASSTYGSGAGYTF. DNA for the CDR3: TGTGCCAGCAGCACATACGGGTCAGGGGCTGGCTACACCTTC. The genes are TRBV6-5 and TRBJ1-2, with TRBD1 as a possible D gene (6 bases). CDR1 is MNHEY and CDR2 is SVGAGI in the germline V gene. CDR3 size: 14 residues. The ends were cut back, 6 bases at V and 7 bases at J, with 18 bases in the middle.

This clonotype appeared a few times. The CDR3 loop is CASSPIGGGNTEAFF. For the CDR3, the DNA is TGTGCCAGCAGCCCCATTGGGGGAGGAAACACTGAAGCTTTCTTT. This chain links TRBV7-7 with TRBJ1-1; the D gene is possibly TRBD1 (5 bases). The CDR3 length is 15 residues. The V end lost 5 bases, the J end lost 2 bases, and 15 bases lay between the germline ends. Germline CDR1 SSHAT, CDR2 FNYEAQ (reference sequence).

This chain joins TRBV4-3 and TRBJ2-3; D is ambiguous. Germline V gives CDR1 LGHNA, CDR2 YSLEER. The CDR3 contains 17 residues. V lost 1 base and J 1 base, leaving 15 bases between the germline ends. The CDR3 DNA reads as TGCGCCAGCAGCCAAGTTCGACGGCTAGATCGCACAGATACGCAGTATTTT. Protein sequence: CASSQVRRLDRTDTQYF.

This clonotype was picked up many times. The genes are TRBV12-3 or TRBV12-4 and TRBJ1-5; D gene uncertain. V was shortened by 5 bases and J by 1 base, with 6 bases between the two germline ends. CDR3 length equals 13 residues. The CDR3 reads CASSPGSNQPQHF. The CDR3 DNA reads as TGTGCCAGCAGTCCCGGGAGCAATCAGCCCCAGCATTTT.

This clonotype was picked up one time. One end of the junction does not line up with germline, which may come from a read error. The genes are TRBV5-1 and TRBJ2-7; D is unclear. The CDR3 contains 14 residues. Germline CDR1 is SGHRS and CDR2 is YFSETQ. CDR3 sequence (DNA): TGCGCCAGCAGCTGGCTTGACACATCCTCCGAGCAGTACTTC. It translates to CASSWLDTSSEQYF.

This clonotype has a handful of counts. The chain combines TRBV7-9 with TRBJ2-7; 9 bases agree with TRBD2. The V and J ends lost 1 base and 6 bases, in that order; junction bases with no gene match: 7. Per the germline V gene, CDR1 is SEHNR and CDR2 is FQNEAQ (reference sequence). This CDR3 region has 15 residues. The CDR3 is CASSLGSSGGSEQYF. CDR3 bases: TGTGCCAGCAGCTTAGGGAGTAGCGGGGGCAGCGAGCAGTACTTC.

This clonotype was detected a few times. The CDR3 DNA follows: TGCGCCAGCAGCTCGGACAGAAACACCGGGGAGCTGTTTTTT. Encoded protein: CASSSDRNTGELFF. The chain carries TRBV5-1 and TRBJ2-2; tentatively, D is TRBD1 (6 bases). The CDR3 runs 14 residues. Germline V gives CDR1 SGHRS, CDR2 YFSETQ. Trimming took off 3 bases at V and 2 bases at J, with 8 bases between the two ends.

In this sample, this clonotype turned up a few times. V is TRBV25-1 and J is TRBJ2-2; 12 nucleotides align to TRBD2. Germline V gives CDR1 MGHDK, CDR2 SYGVNS. Trimming removed 3 bases from V and 2 bases from J; junction bases left unmatched: 22. The CDR3 totals 23 residues. CDR3 amino acids: CASSDPPTHHSSGRALNTGELFF. In DNA form, the CDR3 reads TGTGCCAGCAGTGATCCCCCCACTCACCACTCTAGCGGGAGGGCCTTAAACACCGGGGAGCTGTTTTTT.

The CDR3: CASSLGQGVNYGYTF. The CDR3, as DNA: TGTGCCAGCAGCTTGGGACAGGGGGTGAACTATGGCTACACCTTC. The chain recombines TRBV7-9 with TRBJ1-2; TRBD1 matches at 11 bases. V lost 3 bases to trimming and J lost 2 bases; unmatched junction nucleotides: 2. Germline CDR1 and CDR2: SEHNR and FQNEAQ (reference sequence). The CDR3 runs 15 residues.

This clonotype is a singleton in its sample. The V and J genes are TRBV25-1 and TRBJ2-6; no clear D gene. V lost 4 bases to trimming and J lost 2 bases, with 6 bases between them. The CDR3 is 14 amino acids. Germline V CDR1 and CDR2: MGHDK, SYGVNS. The CDR3 nucleotides read TGTGCCAGCAGTGCCAATACTGGGGCCAACGTCCTGACTTTC. It is translated as CASSANTGANVLTF.

The chain employs TRBV11-2 and TRBJ2-1; TRBD1 matches 7 bases. Trimming removed 5 bases from V and 4 bases from J; junction bases left unmatched: 11. This CDR3 contains 16 residues. CDR1 and CDR2 from the germline V gene are SGHAT and FQNNGV. CDR3 DNA sequence: TGTGCCAGCAGCGACGACACAGGGGCGGGTTACAATGAGCAGTTCTTC. Translation: CASSDDTGAGYNEQFF.

This clonotype was counted a few times. The chain combines TRBV7-9 with TRBJ1-1, with TRBD1 as a possible D gene (5 bases). The CDR3 contains 13 residues. The ends were cut back, 5 bases at V and 6 bases at J, with 13 bases in the middle. Looked up from germline, CDR1 is SEHNR and CDR2 is FQNEAQ (reference sequence). CDR3 region: CASSGTPGSEAFF. The DNA of the CDR3 is TGTGCCAGCAGCGGGACTCCAGGGTCTGAAGCTTTCTTT.

V gene TRBV7-2 combines with J gene TRBJ2-1; tentative D call: TRBD2 (6 bases). There are 14 residues in the CDR3. Germline V lookup: CDR1 SGHTA, CDR2 FQGNSA. V lost 4 bases to trimming and J lost 7 bases, with 14 bases between them. This chain's CDR3 is CASSSTRSVNEQFF. For the CDR3, the DNA is TGTGCCAGCAGCTCGACTAGATCAGTAAATGAGCAGTTCTTC.

The chain has TRBV5-1 and TRBJ2-1; D gene ambiguous. Germline V gene data show CDR1 as SGHRS and CDR2 as YFSETQ. The CDR3 consists of 15 residues. The V gene lost 2 bases and the J gene lost 0 bases, with 9 bases spanning the gap. The CDR3 loop is CASSFGSLSYNEQFF. CDR3 bases: TGCGCCAGCAGCTTCGGTAGTCTCTCCTACAATGAGCAGTTCTTC. The whole variable domain, remainder taken from reference TRBV5-1 and TRBJ2-1, is KAGVTQTPRYLIKTRGQQVTLSCSPISGHRSVSWYQQTPGQGLQFLFEYFSETQRNKGNFPGRFSGRQFSNSRSEMNVSTLELGDSALYLCASSFGSLSYNEQFFGPGTRLTVL.

This clonotype was recorded only once. The J gene is TRBJ1-2, the V gene TRBV5-1; TRBD1 is a possible D gene (5 bases). The CDR3 is 14 amino acids. The germline V and J ends were trimmed by 0 bases and 10 bases, with 16 bases remaining between them. The germline V gene encodes CDR1 SGHRS and CDR2 YFSETQ. CDR3 coding DNA: TGCGCCAGCAGCTTGGGGGACCTCGACCAGCCCTACACCTTC. Protein: CASSLGDLDQPYTF.

This clonotype appeared a few times. The chain joins TRBV12-3 or TRBV12-4 to TRBJ1-2; D not certain. Trimming took 3 bases from V and 4 from J, leaving 12 bases between them. The CDR3 is made up of 14 amino acids. The CDR3 coding sequence is TGTGCCAGCAGTTTGGGTGCTCTCCTCTATGGCTACACCTTC. Its translation: CASSLGALLYGYTF.